Only a few counts were recorded for the clone carrying this T cell receptor (beta chain). This sample is drawn from a study of blood T cell repertoires in COVID-19. On the study more broadly: Sites in the United States, Italy and Spain provided acute and convalescent COVID-19 samples. The cDNA or gDNA used as material had been derived from T cells, B-cell-depleted T cells, or PBMCs.

Germline CDR1 and CDR2: MNHEY and SMNVEV (reference sequence). The trim removed 2 bases at V and 2 bases at J, leaving 6 bases unmatched. There are 16 residues in the CDR3. Original handling: Amplification of reference gene primers was used by the study to estimate nucleated cell counts. Using immunoSEQ multiplex PCR, the repertoire was profiled, and TCRdb retains in-frame clones only, with some absent. V and J calls and clone size are those listed in that table; D and trimming were worked out from the DNA. This sample has some 260,000 clones, with approximately 83% found just once. The V gene is TRBV27, the J gene TRBJ1-3, with TRBD1 identical over 7 bases. This receptor was taken from a man aged 80 or over with acute or convalescent COVID-19. Specimen: peripheral blood. The CDR3 here is CASSLRQGGTGNTIYF. CDR3 DNA sequence: TGTGCCAGCAGTTTAAGGCAGGGGGGAACTGGAAACACCATATATTTT.